Shown below are 29 T cell receptor beta chains from a single sample sequenced in a study of CD8 T cells in ankylosing spondylitis. Study-wide findings and caveats: A motif of 8 or 9 highly homologous TCR beta variants was seen as apparently characteristic of ankylosing spondylitis blood.

TCRdb re-called the 5' RACE reads with MiXCR, one entry per CDR3 protein. This table has around 770,000 distinct CDR3 sequences, 12% appearing once. Which antigens these TCRs recognize remains unknown. The specimen was blood, either unsorted or a sorted T cell fraction (not recorded which). The receptors were sampled from a male donor with ankylosing spondylitis.

This clonotype has just a few counts. The gene calls are TRBV10-3 and TRBJ2-3; 10 nucleotides line up with TRBD1. The CDR3 has 14 residues. With 9 bases clipped from V and 2 bases from J, the junction kept 5 bases outside the gene matches. CDR1 and CDR2 (germline): ENHRY, SYGVKD. Here the CDR3 DNA reads TGTGCCATACGGGACAGGGGTTTCACAGATACGCAGTATTTT. Protein product: CAIRDRGFTDTQYF.

The J gene is TRBJ1-2, the V gene TRBV7-3; D gene unclear. V shed 5 bases and J shed 7 bases, with 20 bases lying between them. This CDR3 is built from 15 residues. Per the germline V gene, CDR1 is SGHTA and CDR2 is FQGTGA. The CDR3, as DNA: TGTGCCAGCAGCCCAGGAGGGAGGGAGAATGTTGGCTACACCTTC. Its translation: CASSPGGRENVGYTF.

The rearrangement joins TRBV6-2 or TRBV6-3 to TRBJ1-6; 10 nucleotides line up with TRBD1. V lost 0 bases to trimming and J lost 9 bases; unmatched junction nucleotides: 2. This CDR3 is 15 amino acids long. Germline V gives CDR1 MNHEY, CDR2 SVGEGT. The CDR3 DNA reads TGTGCCAGCAGTTACTCGGGACAGGGGATTTCACCCCTCCACTTT. Amino acid sequence: CASSYSGQGISPLHF.

The chain employs TRBV20-1 and TRBJ1-2, with TRBD1 matching 9 bases. The CDR3 sequence is 13 residues long. CDR1 is DFQATT, CDR2 SNEGSKA, per germline (reference sequence). V lost 3 bases, J lost 6 bases, and 5 bases stayed unmatched. In nucleotides, the CDR3 is TGCAGTGCTAGCGCCGGACAGGGGAATGGCTACACCTTC. Translated, it gives CSASAGQGNGYTF.

The table lists this clonotype with a few counts. The gene calls are TRBV20-1 and TRBJ1-1; no reliable D call. Trimming pared 5 bases from V and 4 bases from J, leaving 17 bases between. Germline V lookup: CDR1 DFQATT, CDR2 SNEGSKA (reference sequence). This CDR3 contains 14 residues. The CDR3 nucleotides are TGCAGTGCTCCCATGCTGGCCAAGGGCACTGAAGCTTTCTTT. This translates into CSAPMLAKGTEAFF.

This clonotype has more than one count but fewer than ten. The genes are TRBV29-1 and TRBJ1-1, with D possibly TRBD1 on 6 matching bases. The CDR3 totals 19 residues. CDR1 and CDR2 (germline): SQVTM, ANQGSEA. The V and J ends lost 1 base and 5 bases respectively, with 29 bases between them. The CDR3: CSVEALEGGPFAGITEAFF. DNA of the CDR3: TGCAGCGTTGAAGCTCTAGAGGGGGGGCCATTTGCTGGGATAACTGAAGCTTTCTTT. The whole variable domain, remainder taken from reference TRBV29-1 and TRBJ1-1, is SAVISQKPSRDICQRGTSLTIQCQVDSQVTMMFWYRQQPGQSLTLIATANQGSEATYESGFVIDKFPISRPNLTFSTLTVSNMSPEDSSIYLCSVEALEGGPFAGITEAFFGQGTRLTVV.

The chain has TRBV20-1 and TRBJ1-4; D is undetermined. This CDR3 spans 13 amino acids. The V end lost 4 bases, the J end lost 4 bases, and 10 bases lay between the germline ends. From germline, CDR1 is DFQATT and CDR2 SNEGSKA (reference sequence). The CDR3 nucleotides read TGCAGTGCTATCGGATCTTTTAATGAAAAACTGTTTTTT. Translated: CSAIGSFNEKLFF.

A few counts support this clonotype. The CDR3 nucleotides read TGCGCCAGCAGCCAAGAGACAGTAAGTTCTGGGGCCAACGTCCTGACTTTC. This translates into CASSQETVSSGANVLTF. The chain employs TRBV4-3 and TRBJ2-6, with D perhaps matching TRBD1 (5 bases). The CDR3 has 17 amino acids. Trimming shortened V by 0 bases and J by 1 base, and 10 bases separated the two germline ends. Germline CDR1 and CDR2: LGHNA and YSLEER.

The chain links TRBV7-2 to TRBJ2-7; D remains ambiguous. Germline values: CDR1 SGHTA, CDR2 FQGNSA. V lost 5 bases and J lost 3, with 14 bases in between. CDR3 size: 14 residues. In DNA form, the CDR3 reads TGTGCCAGCAGCGCTACCCAGGTTTACTACGAGCAGTACTTC. Its translation is CASSATQVYYEQYF.

The chain employs TRBV7-2 and TRBJ2-2; 8 bases are a match to TRBD2. Germline assignment: CDR1 SGHTA and CDR2 FQGNSA. V shed 2 bases, J shed 7 bases, and the junction held 9 bases outside the gene matches. The CDR3 is made up of 16 amino acids. The CDR3 reads CASSLYRGRLGGELFF. The CDR3 DNA reads as TGTGCCAGCAGCTTATATCGCGGGAGGCTCGGCGGGGAGCTGTTTTTT.

V gene TRBV19 combines with J gene TRBJ1-1; D is uncertain. Germline CDR1 is LNHDA and CDR2 is SQIVND (reference sequence). The V end lost 4 bases, the J end lost 1 base, and 10 bases lay between the germline ends. The CDR3 is 14 amino acids. In DNA form, the CDR3 reads TGTGCCAGTAGTACGCATCTACCGAACACTGAAGCTTTCTTT. It yields the protein CASSTHLPNTEAFF.

The table lists this clonotype with many counts. The chain couples TRBV7-9 to TRBJ2-1, with 7 nucleotides matching TRBD1. CDR1 is SEHNR, CDR2 FQNEAQ, per germline (reference sequence). The CDR3 extends over 13 amino acids. V dropped 1 base and J dropped 10; count of bases not matched to a gene: 4. CDR3 nucleotides: TGTGCCAGCAGCTTAGATGGGACAGACGAGCAGTTCTTC. It codes for CASSLDGTDEQFF.

The DNA for the CDR3 is TGCAGTGCTAGAGGGGGGGCCATAAGGGATTCACCCCTCCACTTT. Its translation: CSARGGAIRDSPLHF. The V gene is TRBV20-1, the J gene TRBJ1-6; maybe TRBD1 (6 bases). V lost 1 base, J lost 8 bases, and 15 bases lay in between. The germline V gene encodes CDR1 DFQATT and CDR2 SNEGSKA (reference sequence). The CDR3 runs to 15 residues.

V and J are TRBV7-9 and TRBJ2-3; 9 nucleotides line up with TRBD1. The CDR3 has 15 amino acids. The germline V gene encodes CDR1 SEHNR and CDR2 FQNEAQ (reference sequence). With 5 bases clipped from V and 3 bases from J, the junction kept 6 bases outside the gene matches. CDR3 protein: CASSPGTGTTDTQYF. In nucleotides, the CDR3 is TGTGCCAGCAGCCCCGGGACAGGGACAACAGATACGCAGTATTTT.

This clonotype was detected only a few times. The V and J genes are TRBV6-1 and TRBJ1-6; 9 nucleotides match TRBD1. CDR1 and CDR2 (germline): MNHNS, SASEGT. V shed 6 bases and J 8 bases; nucleotides not matched to a gene: 5. This CDR3 has 14 residues. This CDR3 is CASRGQGRDSPLHF. As DNA, the CDR3 is TGTGCCAGCAGGGGACAGGGAAGAGATTCACCCCTCCACTTT.

This clonotype was detected ten times or more. V usage is TRBV6-5 and J usage is TRBJ2-7; TRBD1 matches 10 bases. Germline CDR1 is MNHEY and CDR2 is SVGAGI. The CDR3 loop spans 15 amino acids. V trimming: 2 bases; J trimming: 2 bases; junction bases outside the gene matches: 3. The chain's CDR3 is CASSYPGQGTYEQYF. The DNA of the CDR3 is TGTGCCAGCAGTTACCCGGGACAGGGGACCTACGAGCAGTACTTC.

This clonotype was recorded at least ten times. V usage is TRBV5-1 and J usage is TRBJ1-2; D gene ambiguous. From germline, CDR1 is SGHRS and CDR2 YFSETQ. The CDR3 length is 12 residues. V gave up 3 bases and J gave up 6 bases, with 9 bases separating them. The CDR3 region has the DNA TGCGCCAGCAGCTCGGAACGGGATGGCTACACCTTC. Translation: CASSSERDGYTF.

This clonotype was recorded many times. This rearrangement joins TRBV7-9 to TRBJ2-6; D perhaps matches TRBD1 (6 bases). V was pared by 5 bases and J by 4 bases, with 12 bases between. The CDR3 runs 15 residues. Germline V gene lookup returns CDR1 SEHNR and CDR2 FQNEAQ (reference sequence). The CDR3 coding sequence is TGTGCCAGCAGCAAGACAGGTTCCGGGGCCAACGTCCTGACTTTC. This sequence encodes CASSKTGSGANVLTF. The full variable domain, with the rest looked up from reference TRBV7-9 and TRBJ2-6, is DTGVSQNPRHKITKRGQNVTFRCDPISEHNRLYWYRQTLGQGPEFLTYFQNEAQLEKSRLLSDRFSAERPKGSFSTLEIQRTEQGDSAMYLCASSKTGSGANVLTFGAGSRLTVL.

This clonotype was seen only a few times. The rearrangement links TRBV5-1 to TRBJ2-7; D possibly corresponds to TRBD1 (6 bases). CDR1 and CDR2 (germline): SGHRS, YFSETQ. V was clipped by 3 bases and J by 2 bases, with 12 bases between them. This CDR3 spans 14 amino acids. The DNA for the CDR3 is TGCGCCAGCAGCTCGACAGGATTTGCCTACGAGCAGTACTTC. It encodes CASSSTGFAYEQYF.

V is TRBV20-1 and J is TRBJ2-3, with 7 bases fitting TRBD2. V was clipped by 3 bases and J by 2 bases; unmatched bases: 5. The CDR3 is 14 residues long. Germline values: CDR1 DFQATT, CDR2 SNEGSKA (reference sequence). CDR3 DNA: TGCAGTGCTAGGCTTCTAGCGGTCACAGATACGCAGTATTTT. Protein sequence: CSARLLAVTDTQYF.

Many counts were recorded for this clonotype. The V call is TRBV4-2, the J call TRBJ1-5; D is undetermined. V lost 0 bases, J lost 15 bases, and 15 bases lay in between. From germline, CDR1 is LGHNA and CDR2 YNFKEQ. The CDR3 length is 13 residues. The CDR3 is CASSQEWNRPRHF. In nucleotides, the CDR3 is TGTGCCAGCAGCCAAGAGTGGAACAGACCTCGGCATTTT.

This clonotype occurred many times. The rearrangement uses TRBV2 and TRBJ1-1, with D unclear. Germline V gene lookup returns CDR1 SNHLY and CDR2 FYNNEI. V lost 3 bases, J lost 3 bases, and 5 bases lay in between. The CDR3 totals 12 residues. Here the CDR3 DNA reads TGTGCCAGCAGTGAGGGGTACACTGAAGCTTTCTTT. This sequence encodes CASSEGYTEAFF. The full variable domain, its missing parts supplied by reference TRBV2 and TRBJ1-1, is EPEVTQTPSHQVTQMGQEVILRCVPISNHLYFYWYRQILGQKVEFLVSFYNNEISEKSEIFDDQFSVERPDGSNFTLKIRSTKLEDSAMYFCASSEGYTEAFFGQGTRLTVV.

This sequence joins TRBV6-1 and TRBJ2-1; D unclear. V was cut by 2 bases and J by 7 bases, with 6 bases left in between. The CDR3 is made up of 12 amino acids. From germline, CDR1 is MNHNS and CDR2 SASEGT. The CDR3 protein is CASSEPPNEQFF. The CDR3 bases are TGTGCCAGCAGTGAACCCCCGAATGAGCAGTTCTTC.

This clonotype was seen a handful of times. The chain has TRBV5-1 and TRBJ2-1, with 8 bases aligning to TRBD1. The CDR3 sequence is 14 residues long. With 4 bases clipped from V and 9 bases from J, the junction kept 9 bases outside the gene matches. Germline V gene sequence: CDR1 SGHRS, CDR2 YFSETQ. CDR3 protein: CASSRTGTLGEQFF. In nucleotides, the CDR3 is TGCGCCAGCAGCAGGACAGGGACCCTCGGTGAGCAGTTCTTC.

The rearrangement uses TRBV4-2 and TRBJ2-5, with TRBD2 identical over 11 bases. Germline V CDR1 and CDR2: LGHNA, YNFKEQ. The CDR3 is 16 amino acids. The J segment lost 5 bases and the V segment lost 4 bases, leaving 9 bases of the junction unmatched. CDR3: CASSLISGRAGETQYF. The CDR3 nucleotides read TGTGCCAGCAGCCTCATTAGCGGGAGGGCAGGGGAGACCCAGTACTTC.

This clonotype came up a few times. This chain uses TRBV20-1 with TRBJ2-6, with D tentatively TRBD1 (5 bases). The V end lost 4 bases, the J end lost 2 bases, and 12 bases lay between the germline ends. The germline V gene has CDR1 DFQATT and CDR2 SNEGSKA (reference sequence). The CDR3 has 15 residues. This CDR3 reads CSAIKGHAGANVLTF. DNA of the CDR3: TGCAGTGCTATAAAGGGGCACGCTGGGGCCAACGTCCTGACTTTC.

This clonotype was counted between two and nine times. The chain carries TRBV12-3 or TRBV12-4 and TRBJ1-5; the D is unclear. CDR3 length equals 13 residues. The V end lost 6 bases, the J end lost 11 bases, and 17 bases lay between the germline ends. As DNA, the CDR3 is TGTGCCAGCAGCACGGCGACCACTTCGGCCCAGCATTTT. This sequence encodes CASSTATTSAQHF.

This clonotype was picked up a small number of times. The rearrangement links TRBV14 to TRBJ1-1; possible D gene TRBD1, 5 bases. The CDR3 spans 15 residues. V was pared by 1 base and J by 9 bases, with 18 bases between. Germline V CDR1 and CDR2: SGHDN, FVKESK. CDR3 residues: CASSQATGWGGQAFF. As DNA, the CDR3 is TGTGCCAGCAGCCAAGCTACAGGTTGGGGAGGACAAGCTTTCTTT. The complete variable domain, with remaining parts taken from reference TRBV14 and TRBJ1-1, reads EAGVTQFPSHSVIEKGQTVTLRCDPISGHDNLYWYRRVMGKEIKFLLHFVKESKQDESGMPNNRFLAERTGGTYSTLKVQPAELEDSGVYFCASSQATGWGGQAFFGQGTRLTVV.

There are a few counts of this clonotype. The rearrangement links TRBV7-2 to TRBJ2-1; D perhaps matches TRBD1 (5 bases). Between the trimmed V and J ends, which lost 3 bases and 0 bases, there was a span of 9 bases. Germline-derived CDR1 and CDR2 are SGHTA and FQGNSA. The CDR3 spans 15 residues. CDR3 protein: CASSFDSPSYNEQFF. For the CDR3, the DNA is TGTGCCAGCAGCTTCGACAGTCCCTCCTACAATGAGCAGTTCTTC.